This T cell receptor beta chain was found in a study of cytomegalovirus exposure and HLA in healthy donors. V shed 5 bases and J shed 4 bases, with 17 bases lying between them. CDR1 SEHNR and CDR2 FQNEAQ come from the germline V gene (reference sequence). The CDR3 has 15 residues. Study results and caveats: The productive fraction for most TCR beta V segments was about 87% or about 30% in an earlier analysis. In presence/absence analyses, roughly uniform sequencing depth across donors was assumed.

About this clone itself: Its matching antigen is unknown.

The PCR employed 60 Vbeta primers together with 13 Jbeta primers. Sequencing used immunoSEQ multiplex PCR; TCRdb keeps in-frame clones, though not all of them. The table includes 250,000 or so clones, about nine tenths detected once. The source of this sequence is a girl aged 2 to 9 in good health and CMV-seronegative. The rearrangement links TRBV7-9 to TRBJ1-2; the D gene is possibly TRBD1 (6 bases). Sequencing used PBMCs. CDR3 protein: CASSRDRDTFYGYTF. CDR3 coding DNA: TGTGCCAGCAGCCGCGACCGGGACACTTTCTATGGCTACACCTTC.